This T cell receptor beta chain originates from a study of PD-1 blockade in classical Hodgkin lymphoma. The study's findings and limits: The baseline diversity of complete responders showed similarity to that of newly diagnosed patients. Baseline TCR diversity was reportedly lower in newly diagnosed patients than healthy donors.

Note on this clone: Its antigen is not known.

The CDR3 has 14 residues. Germline V lookup: CDR1 MGHDK, CDR2 SYGVNS. With 6 bases clipped from V and 6 bases from J, the junction kept 3 bases outside the gene matches. All patients relapsed after autologous stem cell transplantation, and brentuximab vedotin exposure varied. Produced via immunoSEQ multiplex PCR; TCRdb's table is partial and in-frame only. Of 65,000 to 95,000 clones listed, approximately 88% were seen once; the top ten hold roughly a fifth. This material consisted of peripheral blood mononuclear cells (PBMCs), taken at baseline. This TCR derives from a human donor with classical Hodgkin lymphoma. The V and J genes are TRBV25-1 and TRBJ1-6, with 9 bases matching TRBD1. CDR3 residues: CASSWGQGNSPLHF. CDR3 sequence (DNA): TGTGCCAGCAGCTGGGGACAGGGTAATTCACCCCTCCACTTT.